This TCR beta chain was captured in a study of OX40 agonist ivuxolimab in advanced cancers. With regard to the full study: Ivuxolimab was a fully human IgG2 agonistic monoclonal antibody targeting the costimulatory receptor OX40 (CD134). Prior anti-PD-1, anti-PD-L1 or anti-CTLA-4 therapy was permitted, and checkpoint inhibitors had been received by about two fifths of dose-escalation patients. Intravenous ivuxolimab was administered to patients every 2 weeks at six dose levels: 0.01, 0.1, 0.3, 1.5, 3 and 10 mg/kg. A male proportion of around 80% and a mean age of about 60 years, ranging from roughly 23 to 90, were recorded for the dose-escalation cohort. Of the approximately 50 dose-escalation patients, hepatocellular carcinoma was present in around 20, melanoma in approximately 15, renal cell carcinoma in 9 and head and neck cancer in 9. Partial responses occurred in three dose-escalation patients, of whom one had hepatocellular carcinoma and two had cutaneous melanoma. The point of sequencing TCRbeta in the periphery was to test whether ivuxolimab changed TCR sequence diversity and drove clonal T-cell expansion. The monotherapy dose-escalation portion (N of about 57 patients) of the phase I ivuxolimab trial is reported in the paper. Study-wide findings and limitations: After ivuxolimab, more expanded clones were found on average in CD8+ T cells than in CD4+ T cells. At doses of 0.1 to 3.0 mg/kg, clonal expansion of both CD4+ and CD8+ blood T cells was observed from baseline to week 6. Low levels of normalized T-cell clonal expansion were also shown by some nonresponding patients. In the 0.1-3.0 mg/kg groups, partial responders were among the patients with the lowest normalized peripheral clonal expansion, particularly in CD8+ T cells. The antigen specificity of the clonally expanded peripheral T cells was not determined.

The trial excluded patients who had a history of autoimmune disease or who were on systemic immunosuppression. In every dose cohort, peripheral blood was drawn for TCR sequencing at baseline, cycle 4 day 1, and cycle 7 day 1. Samples came from an open-label, multicenter, first-in-human phase I dose-escalation trial of ivuxolimab. Adults with locally advanced or metastatic melanoma, renal cell carcinoma, hepatocellular carcinoma or head and neck squamous cell carcinoma were enrolled in the trial. Before TCR sequencing, CD4+ T cells and CD8+ T cells were sorted from peripheral blood as separate populations. Genomic DNA was isolated from the sorted cells so that the TCRbeta CDR3 region could be sequenced. The immunoSEQ Assay was used to sequence the TCRbeta CDR3 regions. TCRdb's version of the immuneACCESS table is confined to in-frame rearrangements and falls short of the full clone set. An unresolved V gene accounts for under half of the shortfall where checked; the remainder is of unknown origin. The sample yields around 68,000 clones; 85% to 95% were counted once. The ten largest make up roughly 1% of the sample.

The V and J ends are trimmed by 5 bases and 7 bases, leaving 18 bases between them. CDR1 and CDR2 (SGHVS, FQNEAQ) derive from the germline V gene. From its cysteine to its phenylalanine, the CDR3 spans 14 amino acids. The read is trimmed to its CDR3 DNA, 42 bases read in frame from base 1. The table lists this clone with a count of one. Its target antigen remains unknown. Base qualities are missing; no much larger clone stands one base away. This chain joins TRBV7-8 to TRBJ2-7; the D call is possibly TRBD1 or TRBD2, each sharing 6 bases. The source material was CD4+ or CD8+ T cells sorted from blood, sampled in a trial of the OX40 agonist ivuxolimab. This TCR was sampled from an adult with an advanced solid tumor such as melanoma, head and neck, liver or kidney cancer. The DNA sequence follows: TGTGCCAGCAGCCCCCTGGGGGGCCTCTCGGAGCAGTACTTC. This codes for CASSPLGGLSEQYF.